These 28 T cell receptor beta chains share one sample of origin, sequenced in a study of T cells in Graves' hyperthyroidism and ophthalmopathy. TCR beta CDR3 regions were amplified from RNA. When the TCR CDR3 underwent first-round RT-PCR, the HTBI primer set was used. Each CDR3 protein gets one entry after TCRdb re-called the multiplex PCR reads with MiXCR. In the table there are under 700,000 distinct CDR3 sequences, around 17% of which are singletons. The specimen was blood. The receptors derive from a woman younger than 30 with Graves' hyperthyroidism.

This clonotype was counted only a few times. The CDR3 sequence is CATSRDRGTGTDTQYF. Here the CDR3 DNA reads TGTGCCACCAGCAGAGATCGGGGGACCGGCACAGATACGCAGTATTTT. The rearrangement links TRBV15 to TRBJ2-3, with D perhaps matching TRBD2 (6 bases). V was cut by 0 bases and J by 1 base, with 11 bases left in between. The CDR3 has 16 residues. The germline CDR1 and CDR2 sequences are LNHNV and YYDKDF (reference sequence).

This chain links TRBV6-2 or TRBV6-3 with TRBJ1-6, with TRBD1 as a possible D gene (6 bases). The length of the CDR3 is 16 residues. Trimming cost V 5 bases and J 7 bases, with 18 bases left between them. Germline values: CDR1 MNHEY, CDR2 SVGEGT. The CDR3 protein is CASSPLRLDSNSPLHF. CDR3 coding DNA: TGTGCCAGCAGTCCGCTCCGTTTGGACAGCAATTCACCCCTCCACTTT.

This clonotype was picked up a small number of times. The rearrangement links TRBV20-1 to TRBJ2-5, with 8 bases identical to TRBD1. Per germline, CDR1 DFQATT and CDR2 SNEGSKA (reference sequence). The length of the CDR3 is 14 residues. With V trimmed by 4 bases and J by 5 bases, 9 bases remained unmatched. CDR3 nucleotide sequence: TGCAGTGCTACCCGGACAGGGAGTTTGGAGACCCAGTACTTC. Translation: CSATRTGSLETQYF.

This clonotype was seen repeatedly, ten times or more. The chain recombines TRBV20-1 with TRBJ2-7; D remains unclear. Looked up from germline, CDR1 is DFQATT and CDR2 is SNEGSKA (reference sequence). Trimming cost V 3 bases and J 0 bases, with 12 bases left between them. This CDR3 spans 14 amino acids. CDR3: CSASFSGGSYEQYF. CDR3 coding DNA: TGCAGTGCTAGTTTCTCGGGCGGCTCCTACGAGCAGTACTTC.

The genes are TRBV27 and TRBJ2-5, with D possibly TRBD2 on 5 matching bases. CDR3 length: 15 amino acids. The germline V and J ends were trimmed by 7 bases and 5 bases, with 20 bases remaining between them. Germline CDR1 is MNHEY and CDR2 is SMNVEV (reference sequence). The CDR3 reads CASKEGSGRGETQYF. The CDR3 nucleotides are TGTGCCAGCAAAGAAGGGTCGGGGAGAGGGGAGACCCAGTACTTC.

This clonotype has a count of ten or more. The chain combines TRBV10-3 with TRBJ2-3, with 14 bases aligning to TRBD2. The CDR3 has 15 amino acids. Germline V gene sequence: CDR1 ENHRY, CDR2 SYGVKD. With 11 bases clipped from V and 6 bases from J, the junction kept 10 bases outside the gene matches. The CDR3 here is CASKATSGRGDTQYF. CDR3 coding DNA: TGTGCCTCCAAGGCGACTAGCGGGAGGGGGGATACGCAGTATTTT.

This sequence joins TRBV6-5 and TRBJ1-3; D perhaps matches TRBD1 (5 bases). Germline V lookup: CDR1 MNHEY, CDR2 SVGAGI. CDR3 size: 16 residues. The ends were cut back, 5 bases at V and 0 bases at J, with 14 bases in the middle. The DNA for the CDR3 is TGTGCCAGCAGTAGACGCGGGCAGGGCTCTGGAAACACCATATATTTT. Its translation: CASSRRGQGSGNTIYF.

The chain joins TRBV5-4 to TRBJ2-1; 11 nucleotides agree with TRBD2. The CDR3 sequence is 15 residues long. V gave up 1 base and J gave up 7 bases; unmatched junction bases: 4. Germline CDR1 and CDR2: SGHNT and YYREEE (reference sequence). Here the CDR3 reads CASSLKRTSGNEQFF. The CDR3 bases are TGTGCCAGCAGCTTGAAGCGGACTAGCGGGAATGAGCAGTTCTTC.

In this sample, this clonotype turned up many times. The V gene is TRBV27, the J gene TRBJ2-1; D remains unclear. Between the trimmed V and J ends, which lost 7 bases and 0 bases, there was a span of 13 bases. The germline V gene encodes CDR1 MNHEY and CDR2 SMNVEV (reference sequence). The CDR3 runs to 15 residues. In DNA form, the CDR3 reads TGTGCCAGCAATCGAGAAGGATCCTCCTACAATGAGCAGTTCTTC. Translation: CASNREGSSYNEQFF.

The chain links TRBV4-2 to TRBJ1-1, with D uncertain. Germline CDR1 and CDR2: LGHNA and YNFKEQ. Trimming removed 0 bases from V and 7 bases from J, with 18 bases in between. This CDR3 has 16 residues. The CDR3 is CASSQDWGPAVLEAFF. The DNA for the CDR3 is TGTGCCAGCAGCCAAGATTGGGGTCCCGCCGTCCTTGAAGCTTTCTTT.

There are many counts of this clonotype. The V call is TRBV6-1, the J call TRBJ1-5; D remains unclear. The length of the CDR3 is 14 residues. The germline V gene encodes CDR1 MNHNS and CDR2 SASEGT. V was pared by 6 bases and J by 9 bases, with 18 bases between. For the CDR3, the DNA is TGTGCCAGCAGGGACCGTCAGTTCCCCTTGCCCCAGCATTTT. Translating gives CASRDRQFPLPQHF.

As concerns this clonotype: A read error may explain this, as a much larger clone is one base away. The V and J genes are TRBV7-2 and TRBJ2-1; D remains ambiguous. The CDR3 is 12 amino acids. Germline values: CDR1 SGHTA, CDR2 FQGNSA. The CDR3 nucleotides read TGTGCCAGCAGCCCCACCTACAATGAGCGGTTCTTC. It translates to CASSPTYNERFF.

This clonotype was counted ten times or more. This sequence joins TRBV11-2 and TRBJ2-2; D remains unclear. Trimming removed 5 bases from V and 7 bases from J, with 17 bases in between. Germline CDR1 is SGHAT and CDR2 is FQNNGV. The CDR3 length is 15 residues. CDR3: CASSPTWGIGGELFF. DNA for the CDR3: TGTGCCAGCAGCCCCACTTGGGGAATTGGCGGGGAGCTGTTTTTT.

This rearrangement joins TRBV12-3 or TRBV12-4 to TRBJ2-2, with D possibly TRBD1 on 6 matching bases. This CDR3 comprises 17 residues. V was shortened by 5 bases and J by 1 base, with 17 bases between the two germline ends. DNA of the CDR3: TGTGCCAGCAGTCGGTCCCGTGGGGGCCGGAACACCGGGGAGCTGTTTTTT. Protein: CASSRSRGGRNTGELFF.

This clonotype came up many times. This chain joins TRBV20-1 and TRBJ2-1; D perhaps matches TRBD2 (6 bases). This CDR3 contains 15 residues. V shed 6 bases and J shed 0 bases, with 15 bases lying between them. Germline CDR1 DFQATT, CDR2 SNEGSKA (reference sequence). The CDR3 loop is CSANDGGSSYNEQFF. DNA of the CDR3: TGCAGTGCCAACGACGGGGGAAGCTCCTACAATGAGCAGTTCTTC.

This clonotype occurred many times. The V gene is TRBV25-1, the J gene TRBJ2-1; D gene unclear. The germline CDR1 and CDR2 sequences are MGHDK and SYGVNS. The CDR3 spans 15 residues. Trimming took off 6 bases at V and 0 bases at J, with 12 bases between the two ends. CDR3 amino acids: CASRGGETSYNEQFF. CDR3 DNA: TGTGCCAGCAGAGGTGGCGAGACCTCCTACAATGAGCAGTTCTTC.

V is TRBV4-3 and J is TRBJ1-2; possible D gene TRBD1, 6 bases. V lost 1 base and J lost 8, with 17 bases in between. Germline lookup yields CDR1 LGHNA and CDR2 YSLEER. The CDR3 is 15 amino acids. DNA for the CDR3: TGCGCCAGCAGCCAAGCGGGTGCAGGGGTTGAAGGCTACACCTTC. This sequence encodes CASSQAGAGVEGYTF.

This clonotype was detected ten times or more. The V and J genes are TRBV29-1 and TRBJ2-7; 9 bases align to TRBD1. Per the germline V gene, CDR1 is SQVTM and CDR2 is ANQGSEA. The CDR3 has 15 residues. After removal of 0 bases from V and 3 bases from J, the junction contained 6 bases not matched to a gene. This CDR3 reads CSVEDQGGQGYEQYF. The CDR3 DNA follows: TGCAGCGTTGAAGATCAGGGGGGACAGGGCTACGAGCAGTACTTC.

The rearrangement uses TRBV11-1 and TRBJ1-1; maybe TRBD1 (5 bases). CDR1 and CDR2 from the germline V gene are SGHAT and FQDESV (reference sequence). V was pared by 5 bases and J by 2 bases, with 15 bases between. This CDR3 region has 15 residues. For the CDR3, the DNA is TGTGCCAGCAGCGAAAGGGGTAACAAAAACACTGAAGCTTTCTTT. It specifies CASSERGNKNTEAFF. The whole variable domain, remainder taken from reference TRBV11-1 and TRBJ1-1, is EAEVAQSPRYKITEKSQAVAFWCDPISGHATLYWYRQILGQGPELLVQFQDESVVDDSQLPKDRFSAERLKGVDSTLKIQPAELGDSAMYLCASSERGNKNTEAFFGQGTRLTVV.

V usage is TRBV30 and J usage is TRBJ2-6, with D perhaps TRBD2 (5 bases). V was cut by 5 bases and J by 3 bases, with 11 bases left in between. The CDR3 length is 14 residues. From germline, CDR1 is GTSNPN and CDR2 SVGIG (reference sequence). The CDR3 nucleotides are TGTGCCTGGGCATTGGGAGTTGGGGCCAACGTCCTGACTTTC. The encoded protein is CAWALGVGANVLTF.

This clonotype turned up a few times. The rearrangement uses TRBV15 and TRBJ2-7, with 11 bases aligning to TRBD2. Trimming at V came to 4 bases and at J to 4 bases, leaving 9 bases not matched to a gene. The CDR3 has 16 residues. Germline CDR1 reads LNHNV; CDR2 reads YYDKDF (reference sequence). CDR3 sequence: CATSIGLLAGGYEQYF. The DNA of the CDR3 is TGTGCCACCAGCATAGGGTTGCTAGCGGGAGGATACGAGCAGTACTTC. Combining the CDR3 with reference TRBV15 and TRBJ2-7 gives the whole variable domain DAMVIQNPRYQVTQFGKPVTLSCSQTLNHNVMYWYQQKSSQAPKLLFHYYDKDFNNEADTPDNFQSRRPNTSFCFLDIRSPGLGDTAMYLCATSIGLLAGGYEQYFGPGTRLTVT.

At least ten counts were recorded for this clonotype. V is TRBV7-9 and J is TRBJ1-5; D is uncertain. Trimming took 4 bases from V and 3 from J, leaving 4 bases between them. The CDR3 is made up of 12 amino acids. The germline V gene encodes CDR1 SEHNR and CDR2 FQNEAQ (reference sequence). CDR3 region: CASSSLNQPQHF. The CDR3 coding sequence is TGTGCCAGCAGCTCCCTCAATCAGCCCCAGCATTTT. Complete variable domain (other parts from reference TRBV7-9 and TRBJ1-5): DTGVSQNPRHKITKRGQNVTFRCDPISEHNRLYWYRQTLGQGPEFLTYFQNEAQLEKSRLLSDRFSAERPKGSFSTLEIQRTEQGDSAMYLCASSSLNQPQHFGDGTRLSIL.

This clonotype showed up many times. CDR3 in amino acids: CASSLVAAGGDEQYF. CDR3 DNA sequence: TGTGCCAGCAGCTTAGTGGCAGCGGGAGGTGACGAGCAGTACTTC. The chain combines TRBV7-2 with TRBJ2-7; 9 bases map to TRBD2. Germline trimming cut 1 base from V and 5 bases from J; bases unmatched to any gene: 6. Germline V CDR1 and CDR2: SGHTA, FQGNSA. CDR3 length: 15 residues.

This clonotype occurred a few times. The rearrangement uses TRBV7-8 and TRBJ2-7; possibly TRBD2 for D (6 bases). CDR1 is SGHVS, CDR2 FQNEAQ, per germline. Trimming shortened V by 5 bases and J by 5 bases, and 28 bases separated the two germline ends. The CDR3 sequence is 18 residues long. CDR3 loop: CASSPARSLAPRGHEQYF. CDR3 nucleotide sequence: TGTGCCAGCAGCCCCGCCAGGTCACTAGCTCCGAGGGGCCACGAGCAGTACTTC.

The genes are TRBV7-8 and TRBJ1-5; no clear D gene. V lost 7 bases to trimming and J lost 9 bases, with 10 bases between them. The V gene's germline CDR1 is SGHVS and CDR2 FQNEAQ. The CDR3 runs to 11 residues. CDR3 protein: CASTLSGPQHF. The CDR3 DNA is TGTGCCAGCACCCTAAGTGGGCCCCAGCATTTT.

This clonotype was seen many times. J is TRBJ2-2 and V is TRBV2; 10 nucleotides agree with TRBD2. CDR3 length equals 17 residues. CDR1 and CDR2 (germline): SNHLY, FYNNEI. J lost 5 bases, V lost 5 bases, and 11 bases had no gene match. The CDR3 DNA sequence: TGTGCCAGCAGTTTGCTAGCGGGAGATTGGTTAACCGGGGAGCTGTTTTTT. It encodes CASSLLAGDWLTGELFF.

The J gene is TRBJ2-1, the V gene TRBV4-3; D not resolved. The CDR3 is 16 amino acids. Germline CDR1 is LGHNA and CDR2 is YSLEER. Trimming stripped 3 bases from V and 0 bases from J, with 12 bases between. The chain's CDR3 is CASSQMWTRSYNEQFF. The CDR3, as DNA: TGCGCCAGCAGCCAGATGTGGACCCGCTCCTACAATGAGCAGTTCTTC.

This clonotype turned up a few times. A read error may account for a junction end that differs from germline. The chain combines TRBV6-1 with TRBJ2-2; D may be TRBD2 (5 bases). The CDR3 length is 15 residues. The germline CDR1 and CDR2 sequences are MNHNS and SASEGT. CDR3 in DNA: TGTGCCAGCAGTGAAGAAGTAGCTGGCACCGGGGAGCCGTTTTTT. Amino acids: CASSEEVAGTGEPFF.